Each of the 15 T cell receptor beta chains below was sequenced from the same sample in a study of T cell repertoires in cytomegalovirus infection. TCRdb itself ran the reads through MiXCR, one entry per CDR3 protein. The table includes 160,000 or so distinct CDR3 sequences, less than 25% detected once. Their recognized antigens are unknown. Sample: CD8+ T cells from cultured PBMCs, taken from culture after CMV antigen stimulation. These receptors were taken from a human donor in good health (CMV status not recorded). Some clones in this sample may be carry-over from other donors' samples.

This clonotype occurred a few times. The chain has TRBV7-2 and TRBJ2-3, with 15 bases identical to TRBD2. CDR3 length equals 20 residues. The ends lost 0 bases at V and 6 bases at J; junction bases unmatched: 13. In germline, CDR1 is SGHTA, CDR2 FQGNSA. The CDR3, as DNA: TGTGCCAGCAGCTTAGCCGGGTCCGGGACTAGCGGGGGGCCAGGGGATACGCAGTATTTT. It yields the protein CASSLAGSGTSGGPGDTQYF.

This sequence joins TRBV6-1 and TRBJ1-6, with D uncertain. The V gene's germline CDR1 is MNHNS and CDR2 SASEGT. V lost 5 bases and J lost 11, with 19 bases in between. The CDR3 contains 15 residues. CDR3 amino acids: CASSSQLLGLTPLHF. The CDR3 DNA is TGTGCCAGCAGTTCCCAACTCCTCGGACTGACACCCCTCCACTTT.

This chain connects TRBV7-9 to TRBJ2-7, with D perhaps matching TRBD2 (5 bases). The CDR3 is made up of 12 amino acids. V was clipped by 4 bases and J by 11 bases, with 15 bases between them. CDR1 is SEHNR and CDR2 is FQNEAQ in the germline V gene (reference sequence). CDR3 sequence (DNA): TGTGCCAGCAGCTCGCAGGTTCTGGGAGAGTACTTC. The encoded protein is CASSSQVLGEYF. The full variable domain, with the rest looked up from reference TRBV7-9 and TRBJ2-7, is DTGVSQNPRHKITKRGQNVTFRCDPISEHNRLYWYRQTLGQGPEFLTYFQNEAQLEKSRLLSDRFSAERPKGSFSTLEIQRTEQGDSAMYLCASSSQVLGEYFGPGTRLTVT.

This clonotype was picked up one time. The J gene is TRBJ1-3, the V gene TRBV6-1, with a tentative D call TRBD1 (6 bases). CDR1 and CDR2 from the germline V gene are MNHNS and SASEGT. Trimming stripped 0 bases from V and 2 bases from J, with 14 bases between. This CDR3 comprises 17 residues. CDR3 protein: CASSEAVRRTAGNTIYF. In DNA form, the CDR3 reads TGTGCCAGCAGTGAAGCGGTTCGCCGGACAGCTGGAAACACCATATATTTT.

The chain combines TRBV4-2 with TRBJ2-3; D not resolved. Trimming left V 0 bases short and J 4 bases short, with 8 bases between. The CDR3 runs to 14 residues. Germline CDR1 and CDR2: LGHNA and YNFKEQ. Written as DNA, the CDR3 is TGTGCCAGCAGCCAAGAAGTTCGGGCAGATACGCAGTATTTT. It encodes CASSQEVRADTQYF.

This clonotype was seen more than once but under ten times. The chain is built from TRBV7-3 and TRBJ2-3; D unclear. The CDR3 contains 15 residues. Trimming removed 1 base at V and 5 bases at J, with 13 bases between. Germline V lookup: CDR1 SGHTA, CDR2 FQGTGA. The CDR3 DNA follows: TGTGCCAGCAGCTTAAGTCTTTCCGTAGGAGATACGCAGTATTTT. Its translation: CASSLSLSVGDTQYF.

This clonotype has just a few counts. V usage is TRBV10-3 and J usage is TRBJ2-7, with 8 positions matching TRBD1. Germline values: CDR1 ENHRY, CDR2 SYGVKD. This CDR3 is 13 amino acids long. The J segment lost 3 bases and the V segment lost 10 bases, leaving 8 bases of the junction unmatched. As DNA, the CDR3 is TGTGCCACCGAAGGACAGGGTAGCTACGAGCAGTACTTC. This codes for CATEGQGSYEQYF.

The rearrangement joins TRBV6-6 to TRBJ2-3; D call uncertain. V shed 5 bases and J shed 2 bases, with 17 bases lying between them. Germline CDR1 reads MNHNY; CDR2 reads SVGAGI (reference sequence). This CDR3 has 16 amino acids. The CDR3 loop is CASSPLLVGFTDTQYF. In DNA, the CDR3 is TGTGCCAGCAGTCCCCTCCTAGTGGGTTTCACAGATACGCAGTATTTT.

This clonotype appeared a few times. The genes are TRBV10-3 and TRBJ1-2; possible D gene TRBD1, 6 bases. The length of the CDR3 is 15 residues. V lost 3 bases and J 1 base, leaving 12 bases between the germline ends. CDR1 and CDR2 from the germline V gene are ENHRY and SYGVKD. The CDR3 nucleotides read TGTGCCATCAGTGATGGTCAGGGGAATAACTATGGCTACACCTTC. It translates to CAISDGQGNNYGYTF.

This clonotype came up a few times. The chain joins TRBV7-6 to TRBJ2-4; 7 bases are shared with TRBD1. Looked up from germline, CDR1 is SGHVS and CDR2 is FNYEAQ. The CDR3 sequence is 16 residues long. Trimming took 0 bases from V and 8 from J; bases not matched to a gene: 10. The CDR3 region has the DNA TGTGCCAGCAGCTTAGCCGTGGGGGACAGTTCGGACATTCAGTACTTC. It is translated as CASSLAVGDSSDIQYF.

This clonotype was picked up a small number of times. The CDR3 sequence is CASSPTSLALAKNIQYF. In nucleotides, the CDR3 is TGTGCCAGCAGCCCTACCTCGTTGGCACTAGCCAAAAACATTCAGTACTTC. This rearrangement joins TRBV7-2 to TRBJ2-4; no firm D call. The V gene lost 5 bases and the J gene lost 0 bases, with 17 bases spanning the gap. The CDR3 is made up of 17 amino acids. Germline V gene lookup returns CDR1 SGHTA and CDR2 FQGNSA. Full variable domain (outside the CDR3, taken from reference TRBV7-2 and TRBJ2-4): GAGVSQSPSNKVTEKGKDVELRCDPISGHTALYWYRQSLGQGLEFLIYFQGNSAPDKSGLPSDRFSAERTGGSVSTLTIQRTQQEDSAVYLCASSPTSLALAKNIQYFGAGTRLSVL.

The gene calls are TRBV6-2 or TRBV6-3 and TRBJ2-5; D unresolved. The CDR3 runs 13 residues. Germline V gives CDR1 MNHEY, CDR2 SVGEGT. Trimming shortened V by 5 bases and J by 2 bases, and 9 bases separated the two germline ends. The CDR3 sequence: CASSPGPQETQYF. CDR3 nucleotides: TGTGCCAGCAGTCCCGGCCCTCAAGAGACCCAGTACTTC.

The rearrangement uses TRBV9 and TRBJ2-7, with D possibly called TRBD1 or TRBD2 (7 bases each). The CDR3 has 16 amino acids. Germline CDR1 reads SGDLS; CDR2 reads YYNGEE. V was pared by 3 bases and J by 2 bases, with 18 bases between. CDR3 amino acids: CASSGRQGGSTYEQYF. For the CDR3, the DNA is TGTGCCAGCAGCGGACGTCAGGGGGGGTCAACCTACGAGCAGTACTTC.

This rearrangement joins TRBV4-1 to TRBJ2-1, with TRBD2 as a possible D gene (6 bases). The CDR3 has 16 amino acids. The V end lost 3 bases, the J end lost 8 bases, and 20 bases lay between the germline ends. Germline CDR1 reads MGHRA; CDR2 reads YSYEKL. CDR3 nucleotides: TGCGCCAGCAGCCAGAGAGACGCAGGGACTCACCATGAGCAGTTCTTC. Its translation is CASSQRDAGTHHEQFF.

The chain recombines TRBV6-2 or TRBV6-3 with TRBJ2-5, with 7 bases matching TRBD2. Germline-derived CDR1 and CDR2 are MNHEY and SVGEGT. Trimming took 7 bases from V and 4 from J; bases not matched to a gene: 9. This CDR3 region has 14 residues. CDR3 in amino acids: CASNGGGVPETQYF. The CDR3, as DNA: TGTGCCAGCAACGGCGGGGGTGTCCCAGAGACCCAGTACTTC.